These T cell receptor beta chains were read from a single sample in a study of blood T cell repertoires in COVID-19. TCRdb's copy holds only in-frame clones and misses some; the assay was immunoSEQ multiplex PCR. This repertoire shows around 78,000 clones, about 89% found once; its top ten account for 1.5% to 2%. Sequenced sample: peripheral blood. The origin of the receptors is a woman between 55 and 75 years old with acute or convalescent COVID-19. The CDR3 runs from the conserved cysteine through the conserved F or W. The D gene is left open where the match is weak. The size of a clone is reported for some rows only, either as once, few or many, or as a class for expanded clones.

once	TRBD2	TRBV7-3	TRBJ2-1	CASSLTGGGRDEQFF	TGTGCCAGCAGCTTAACGGGCGGGGGTCGCGATGAGCAGTTCTTC
.	.	TRBV19	TRBJ2-1	CASSIGSSYNEQFF	TGTGCCAGTAGTATCGGGTCCTCCTACAATGAGCAGTTCTTC
.	TRBD2	TRBV5-1	TRBJ2-3	CASSLGGLGPTDTQYF	TGCGCCAGCAGCTTGGGGGGACTAGGACCCACAGATACGCAGTATTTT
once	.	TRBV6-2/TRBV6-3	TRBJ1-1	CASSQQGMRTEAFF	TGTGCCAGCAGTCAACAGGGAATGAGGACTGAAGCTTTCTTT
.	TRBD2	TRBV28	TRBJ2-1	CASSLSLAEEADEQFF	TGTGCCAGCAGTTTATCCCTAGCGGAGGAAGCCGATGAGCAGTTCTTC
once	TRBD1	TRBV19	TRBJ1-2	CASSSHRGRVYGYTF	TGTGCCAGTAGTAGCCACAGGGGGCGAGTCTATGGCTACACCTTC
.	TRBD2	TRBV7-3	TRBJ2-1	CASSLLAGSSYNEQFF	TGTGCCAGCAGCTTACTAGCGGGGAGCTCCTACAATGAGCAGTTCTTC
.	.	TRBV28	TRBJ2-7	CASSSLSAGRYEQYF	TGTGCCAGCAGTTCCCTCTCCGCGGGACGCTACGAGCAGTACTTC
once	.	TRBV24-1	TRBJ2-7	CATSDLLGARQYF	TGTGCCACCAGTGACCTCCTGGGGGCGAGACAGTACTTC
.	TRBD1	TRBV24-1	TRBJ2-7	CATSSGPGQGLDEQYF	TGTGCCACCAGTTCCGGCCCGGGACAGGGGTTGGACGAGCAGTACTTC
.	.	TRBV28	TRBJ1-5	CASSTGGGILQPQHF	TGTGCCAGCAGTACGGGGGGGGGCATTTTGCAGCCCCAGCATTTT
.	.	TRBV6-6	TRBJ2-5	CAVGETQYF	TGTGCCGTCGGGGAGACCCAGTACTTC
.	.	TRBV7-2	TRBJ1-2	CASSDQGGPNYGYTF	TGTGCCAGCAGCGACCAGGGAGGGCCAAACTATGGCTACACCTTC
.	.	TRBV24-1	TRBJ2-2	CAAAGTSSHGPTDTGELFF	TGTGCCGCTGCCGGGACTTCGAGTCACGGTCCGACAGACACCGGGGAGCTGTTTTTT
.	TRBD1	TRBV27	TRBJ1-1	CASSLGNRDRENTEAFF	TGTGCCAGCAGTTTAGGGAACCGGGACAGGGAGAACACTGAAGCTTTCTTT
.	TRBD2	TRBV4-2	TRBJ2-5	CASSQGLADQETQYF	TGTGCCAGCAGCCAAGGACTAGCGGATCAAGAGACCCAGTACTTC
.	.	TRBV9	TRBJ2-7	CASSVVGLGEQYF	TGTGCCAGCAGCGTAGTCGGACTTGGCGAGCAGTACTTC
.	TRBD2	TRBV6-2/TRBV6-3	TRBJ2-7	CASSKGGTSGSHEQYF	TGTGCCAGCAGTAAAGGGGGGACTAGCGGGAGTCACGAGCAGTACTTC
.	.	TRBV6-5	TRBJ1-2	CASSYARTDRYGYTF	TGTGCCAGCAGTTACGCGAGGACAGACCGCTATGGCTACACCTTC
.	TRBD1	TRBV29-1	TRBJ1-1	CSVQRQGDTEAFF	TGCAGCGTACAGAGACAGGGGGACACTGAAGCTTTCTTT
few	.	TRBV14	TRBJ1-1	CASSQEQGRAEAFF	TGTGCCAGCAGCCAAGAACAGGGTCGCGCTGAAGCTTTCTTT
.	.	TRBV28	TRBJ2-7	CASSTPGEAYEQYF	TGTGCCAGCAGCACACCGGGGGAGGCCTACGAGCAGTACTTC
.	.	TRBV28	TRBJ1-4	CASSRSATNEKLFF	TGTGCCAGCAGCCGGAGTGCAACTAATGAAAAACTGTTTTTT
.	.	TRBV20-1	TRBJ1-1	CSASRGGTEAFF	TGCAGTGCTAGTCGGGGAGGGACTGAAGCTTTCTTT
.	TRBD2	TRBV30	TRBJ2-7	CAWSRAGDGYEQYF	TGTGCCTGGAGTCGAGCGGGGGACGGATACGAGCAGTACTTC
.	.	TRBV19	TRBJ1-2	CASSIAGNANYGYTF	TGTGCCAGTAGTATAGCCGGGAACGCGAACTATGGCTACACCTTC
.	TRBD2	TRBV13	TRBJ2-1	CASSLVTSGGQFF	TGTGCCAGCAGCCTGGTGACTAGCGGGGGCCAGTTCTTC
.	TRBD2	TRBV7-2	TRBJ2-1	CASSYSGRASGNEQFF	TGTGCCAGCAGCTATAGCGGGAGGGCCAGTGGTAATGAGCAGTTCTTC
.	TRBD1	TRBV10-3	TRBJ2-3	CAISRNQQGEDTQYF	TGTGCCATCAGTAGGAATCAACAGGGGGAAGATACGCAGTATTTT
once	TRBD1	TRBV6-2/TRBV6-3	TRBJ2-7	CASSNGQGPYEQYF	TGTGCCAGCAGTAACGGACAGGGACCCTACGAGCAGTACTTC
once	TRBD1	TRBV2	TRBJ1-1	CASSLQGARTYTEAFF	TGTGCCAGCAGCCTACAGGGGGCGCGTACCTACACTGAAGCTTTCTTT
few	.	TRBV7-9	TRBJ2-7	CASSSPSGNPYEQYF	TGTGCCAGCAGCTCCCCGTCAGGGAACCCCTACGAGCAGTACTTC
few	.	TRBV4-2	TRBJ2-2	CASSQDMSGLWTGELFF	TGTGCCAGCAGCCAAGATATGTCGGGGTTATGGACCGGGGAGCTGTTTTTT
.	.	TRBV2	TRBJ2-3	CASSPSTDTQYF	TGTGCCAGCTCCCCGAGCACAGATACGCAGTATTTT
.	TRBD1	TRBV5-5	TRBJ2-6	CASRPGTGGMSGANVLTF	TGTGCCAGCAGACCCGGGACAGGGGGAATGTCTGGGGCCAACGTCCTGACTTTC
.	.	TRBV13	TRBJ1-1	CASSLNGHPNTEAFF	TGTGCCAGCAGCTTAAATGGACACCCAAACACTGAAGCTTTCTTT
.	TRBD1	TRBV9	TRBJ1-4	CASSPRTGGTNEKLFF	TGTGCCAGCAGCCCAAGGACAGGGGGGACTAATGAAAAACTGTTTTTT
few	.	TRBV11-1	TRBJ1-1	CASSTTGDGAFF	TGTGCCAGCAGCACGACAGGAGACGGAGCTTTCTTT
once	TRBD2	TRBV5-6	TRBJ2-3	CASSPWTSGGADTQYF	TGTGCCAGCAGCCCGTGGACTAGCGGGGGGGCGGATACGCAGTATTTT
.	TRBD1	TRBV28	TRBJ2-7	CASSSDRVGYEQYF	TGTGCCAGCAGTTCTGACAGGGTGGGATACGAGCAGTACTTC
.	.	TRBV20-1	TRBJ1-2	CSASRNRASDGYTF	TGCAGTGCTAGTCGGAACAGGGCGTCGGATGGCTACACCTTC
.	.	TRBV28	TRBJ2-7	CASVEGGARAYEQYF	TGTGCCAGCGTCGAAGGAGGGGCCCGAGCTTACGAGCAGTACTTC
.	.	TRBV5-1	TRBJ2-1	CASSLQGLNNEQFF	TGCGCCAGCAGCTTGCAGGGGTTGAACAATGAGCAGTTCTTC
.	.	TRBV28	TRBJ1-4	CASSPTVREKLFF	TGTGCCAGCAGTCCTACGGTCCGGGAAAAACTGTTTTTT
.	.	TRBV7-2	TRBJ1-1	CASSFVAGPRIEAFF	TGTGCCAGCAGCTTTGTCGCGGGGCCCAGGATTGAAGCTTTCTTT
.	TRBD1	TRBV25-1	TRBJ1-2	CASSAIPGQGPYGYTF	TGTGCCAGCAGTGCAATACCGGGACAGGGGCCTTATGGCTACACCTTC
once	.	TRBV9	TRBJ1-2	CASSVGPGTNYGYTF	TGTGCCAGCAGCGTAGGCCCTGGTACAAACTATGGCTACACCTTC
.	.	TRBV7-2	TRBJ2-1	CASSFFDEQFF	TGTGCCAGCAGCTTTTTCGATGAGCAGTTCTTC
.	.	TRBV24-1	TRBJ1-5	CATSDLDRPLNQPQHF	TGTGCCACCAGTGATTTGGACAGGCCTTTGAATCAGCCCCAGCATTTT